A selection of T cell receptor beta chains follows, all from one sample in a study of patients and donors after allogeneic stem cell transplantation. TCRdb analysed the RT-PCR reads with MiXCR anew, one entry per CDR3 protein. Of about 7,600 distinct CDR3 sequences listed, roughly 12% are singletons. The sample consisted of blood, either unsorted or a sorted T cell fraction (not recorded which). The origin of the receptors is a human donor who was either an allogeneic HSCT recipient or a stem cell or donor lymphocyte infusion donor (not recorded which). It is not recorded whose cells these are; they may come from a transplant donor. The CDR3 runs from the conserved cysteine through the conserved F or W. Fields, in order: CDR3 protein, CDR3 DNA, J gene, V gene, clone size, D gene. A D gene is named only where the DNA matches it firmly. Clone size is not always given. Where it is, it says once, few, many or a class for expanded clones.

CASSNVKGMDNSPLHF | TGTGCCAGCAGCAACGTTAAGGGGATGGATAATTCACCCCTCCACTTT | TRBJ1-6 | TRBV6-6 | many | -
CASSRFQDRGTEAFF | TGCGCCAGCAGCCGCTTCCAAGACAGGGGCACTGAAGCTTTCTTT | TRBJ1-1 | TRBV4-3 | large | TRBD1
CASSYTGDRSYTF | TGTGCCAGCAGTTACACGGGAGATCGGAGCTACACCTTC | TRBJ1-2 | TRBV6-5 | medium-sized | -
CASSFATDLNTEAFF | TGTGCCAGCAGCTTCGCGACAGACCTGAACACTGAAGCTTTCTTT | TRBJ1-1 | TRBV5-6 | few | -
CASSPSLTDYGYTF | TGTGCCAGCTCACCGTCCCTGACAGACTATGGCTACACCTTC | TRBJ1-2 | TRBV18 | - | -
CASSVGSPLHF | TGTGCCAGCAGTGTCGGGTCACCCCTCCACTTT | TRBJ1-6 | TRBV6-1 | - | -
CASNEHIFSTRQGASEAFF | TGTGCCAGCAATGAGCATATTTTTTCCACTAGACAGGGGGCGTCTGAAGCTTTCTTT | TRBJ1-1 | TRBV12-3/TRBV12-4 | - | TRBD1
CSARDPGRHTDTQYF | TGCAGTGCTAGAGATCCGGGGCGACACACAGATACGCAGTATTTT | TRBJ2-3 | TRBV20-1 | medium-sized | -
CASSLGGQMDTQYF | TGCGCCAGCAGCTTGGGGGGTCAGATGGATACGCAGTATTTT | TRBJ2-3 | TRBV5-1 | many | -
CASSPGWLTNTEAFF | TGTGCCAGCAGCCCGGGATGGCTTACGAACACTGAAGCTTTCTTT | TRBJ1-1 | TRBV7-9 | many | -
CSARVMGQAGELFF | TGCAGTGCTAGAGTCATGGGGCAAGCCGGGGAGCTGTTTTTT | TRBJ2-2 | TRBV20-1 | - | -
CASSLRGARNEQFF | TGCGCCAGCAGCTTGAGGGGGGCGCGGAATGAGCAGTTCTTC | TRBJ2-1 | TRBV5-1 | many | -
CATSRQGTTEAFF | TGTGCCACCAGCAGACAGGGGACCACTGAAGCTTTCTTT | TRBJ1-1 | TRBV15 | - | -
CASSLLPGTSEAQETQYF | TGTGCCAGCAGCTTGTTGCCAGGGACGAGTGAGGCCCAAGAGACCCAGTACTTC | TRBJ2-5 | TRBV5-8 | few | -
CASSLGAGSYEQYF | TGTGCCAGCAGCTTAGGAGCGGGGTCCTACGAGCAGTACTTC | TRBJ2-7 | TRBV7-9 | - | TRBD2
CASSPDRGQAGYTF | TGTGCCAGCAGCCCGGACAGGGGGCAAGCTGGCTACACCTTC | TRBJ1-2 | TRBV3-1 | few | TRBD1
CASSEGQVHYGYTF | TGTGCCAGCTCGGAGGGACAGGTCCACTATGGCTACACCTTC | TRBJ1-2 | TRBV18 | few | TRBD1
CASSPRQGADTQYF | TGTGCCAGCAGCCCCCGACAGGGCGCAGATACGCAGTATTTT | TRBJ2-3 | TRBV7-2 | few | TRBD1
CASSLDVAKNIQYF | TGCGCCAGCAGCTTGGATGTTGCCAAAAACATTCAGTACTTC | TRBJ2-4 | TRBV5-1 | many | -